Below, 32 T cell receptor beta chains from the same sample are listed, as sequenced in a study of vaccination effects on CD4 cells after COVID-19. Clones were read by immunoSEQ multiplex PCR, and TCRdb kept only the in-frame ones, dropping some. This sample carries around 60,000 clones, around three quarters of them seen once, and the ten largest clones take 3%. CD4+ T cell isolation took place after 10 days of culture. These receptors' antigens are unknown. The source was CD4+ T cells from PBMCs cultured without peptide, collected before COVID-19 vaccination. Receptors were obtained from a human donor who received a COVID-19 vaccine.

This clone appeared a single time. The chain employs TRBV10-3 and TRBJ2-6; possible D gene TRBD1, 6 bases. The CDR3 is 16 amino acids. Trimming removed 4 bases at V and 1 base at J, with 11 bases between. Looked up from germline, CDR1 is ENHRY and CDR2 is SYGVKD. CDR3 nucleotide sequence: TGTGCCATCAGTGGACAGGCCCGGTCTGGGGCCAACGTCCTGACTTTC. This codes for CAISGQARSGANVLTF.

The rearrangement links TRBV18 to TRBJ1-3; 11 bases fit TRBD1. The CDR3 consists of 15 residues. The V gene's germline CDR1 is KGHSH and CDR2 LQKENI. V lost 6 bases to trimming and J lost 2 bases; unmatched junction nucleotides: 3. The CDR3 region has the DNA TGTGCCAGCTCTCCGGACAGGGGGCCTGGAAACACCATATATTTT. This encodes CASSPDRGPGNTIYF.

This clone was counted once. The CDR3 coding sequence is TGTGCCAGCAGCTCTCCGGACGCCAGCACAGATACGCAGTATTTT. As protein: CASSSPDASTDTQYF. This chain joins TRBV7-3 and TRBJ2-3; no definite D call. This CDR3 has 15 amino acids. Trimming stripped 4 bases from V and 0 bases from J, with 11 bases between. In germline, CDR1 is SGHTA, CDR2 FQGTGA.

J is TRBJ1-2 and V is TRBV7-3; 7 bases agree with TRBD1. The germline V gene encodes CDR1 SGHTA and CDR2 FQGTGA. This CDR3 is built from 14 residues. Trimming took 5 bases from V and 2 from J; bases not matched to a gene: 5. This CDR3 reads CASSPQQGNYGYTF. Written as DNA, the CDR3 is TGTGCCAGCAGCCCCCAACAGGGGAACTATGGCTACACCTTC.

This chain joins TRBV2 and TRBJ1-2; 8 bases map to TRBD1. After removal of 5 bases from V and 3 bases from J, the junction contained 2 bases not matched to a gene. The length of the CDR3 is 13 residues. CDR1 and CDR2 from the germline V gene are SNHLY and FYNNEI. The CDR3: CASSSTGDYGYTF. Here the CDR3 DNA reads TGTGCCAGCAGTTCGACAGGGGACTATGGCTACACCTTC.

The J gene is TRBJ1-5, the V gene TRBV5-5, with 7 bases matching TRBD1. Germline V gene sequence: CDR1 SGHKS, CDR2 YYEKEE (reference sequence). The junction had 1 base not matched to a gene; V was cut back by 2 bases and J by 2 bases. The CDR3 length is 14 residues. CDR3 residues: CASSFDRGNQPQHF. The CDR3 coding sequence is TGTGCCAGCAGCTTCGACAGGGGCAATCAGCCCCAGCATTTT.

This chain links TRBV27 with TRBJ1-1; 7 bases line up with TRBD1. CDR1 is MNHEY and CDR2 is SMNVEV in the germline V gene (reference sequence). This CDR3 contains 12 residues. The ends lost 8 bases at V and 1 base at J; junction bases unmatched: 1. In DNA, the CDR3 is TGTGCCAGCGGGACAGAGAACACTGAAGCTTTCTTT. Protein product: CASGTENTEAFF.

The rearrangement links TRBV28 to TRBJ1-3; a weak D match, TRBD1 (6 bases). Trimming left V 4 bases short and J 1 base short, with 8 bases between. This CDR3 spans 14 amino acids. Germline CDR1 MDHEN, CDR2 SYDVKM. The CDR3 nucleotides are TGTGCCAGCAGTTCTCAGGGGTCTGGAAACACCATATATTTT. Translated, it gives CASSSQGSGNTIYF.

The V gene is TRBV30, the J gene TRBJ2-5, with TRBD1 identical over 8 bases. Germline loops: CDR1 GTSNPN, CDR2 SVGIG (reference sequence). V was pared by 2 bases and J by 4 bases, with 3 bases of the junction left unmatched. The CDR3 is made up of 13 amino acids. The CDR3 is CAWSKGTGETQYF. CDR3 in DNA: TGTGCCTGGAGTAAAGGGACAGGAGAGACCCAGTACTTC.

The genes are TRBV5-1 and TRBJ2-5; a possible D gene is TRBD2 (7 bases). The CDR3 consists of 19 residues. Trimming removed 4 bases from V and 2 bases from J, with 27 bases in between. Germline assignment: CDR1 SGHRS and CDR2 YFSETQ. CDR3 in amino acids: CASSVGRGATTTSQETQYF. The CDR3 nucleotides read TGCGCCAGCAGCGTGGGCCGGGGGGCGACTACCACATCACAAGAGACCCAGTACTTC. Full variable domain (rest looked up from reference TRBV5-1 and TRBJ2-5): KAGVTQTPRYLIKTRGQQVTLSCSPISGHRSVSWYQQTPGQGLQFLFEYFSETQRNKGNFPGRFSGRQFSNSRSEMNVSTLELGDSALYLCASSVGRGATTTSQETQYFGPGTRLLVL.

CDR3 in amino acids: CATWGGPGRHGYTF. The CDR3 DNA is TGTGCCACCTGGGGGGGACCAGGGAGGCATGGCTACACCTTC. This chain joins TRBV6-5 and TRBJ1-2; the D gene is possibly TRBD1 (5 bases). Germline-derived CDR1 and CDR2 are MNHEY and SVGAGI. Trimming took 10 bases from V and 6 from J, leaving 21 bases between them. The CDR3 loop spans 14 amino acids.

V and J are TRBV4-1 and TRBJ2-7; TRBD1 agrees at 8 bases. With V trimmed by 4 bases and J by 5 bases, 1 base remained unmatched. CDR1 is MGHRA, CDR2 YSYEKL, per germline. This CDR3 has 12 residues. The DNA for the CDR3 is TGCGCCAGCAGCCCGACAGGGGACGAGCAGTACGTC. Translated, it gives CASSPTGDEQYV.

The chain carries TRBV6-5 and TRBJ2-2; D is undetermined. The CDR3 totals 12 residues. Per the germline V gene, CDR1 is MNHEY and CDR2 is SVGAGI. V was shortened by 8 bases and J by 7 bases, with 11 bases between the two germline ends. The CDR3 reads CASRRNVGELFF. CDR3 nucleotide sequence: TGTGCCAGCCGCCGTAACGTCGGGGAGCTGTTTTTT.

This clone turned up a few times. The genes are TRBV6-5 and TRBJ1-2; TRBD1 matches at 8 bases. The CDR3 totals 15 residues. Germline CDR1 MNHEY, CDR2 SVGAGI. The V gene end was trimmed by 6 bases and the J gene end by 4 bases; junction bases not matched to a gene: 10. The CDR3 protein is CASRPGDRISYGYTF. CDR3 in DNA: TGTGCCAGCAGACCTGGGGACAGGATCTCCTATGGCTACACCTTC.

CDR3: CASSEYGPGVSSNQPQHF. CDR3 nucleotides: TGTGCCAGCAGTGAATATGGCCCAGGCGTCTCCAGCAATCAGCCCCAGCATTTT. The chain has TRBV6-1 and TRBJ1-5, with no clear D. The V gene lost 2 bases and the J gene lost 1 base, with 18 bases spanning the gap. Looked up from germline, CDR1 is MNHNS and CDR2 is SASEGT. The CDR3 spans 18 residues.

The chain uses TRBV6-1 and TRBJ2-1; 9 nucleotides line up with TRBD2. V lost 0 bases to trimming and J lost 4 bases; unmatched junction nucleotides: 4. The CDR3 is 16 residues long. CDR1 and CDR2 from the germline V gene are MNHNS and SASEGT. CDR3 protein: CASSEALAGPYNEQFF. DNA of the CDR3: TGTGCCAGCAGTGAAGCGCTAGCGGGGCCATACAATGAGCAGTTCTTC.

For the CDR3, the DNA is TGTGCCAGCAGCGTGCAACTAGCGGGGAACACAGATACGCAGTATTTT. It yields the protein CASSVQLAGNTDTQYF. This chain joins TRBV9 and TRBJ2-3; 10 bases are a match to TRBD2. The CDR3 spans 16 residues. V shed 2 bases, J shed 2 bases, and the junction held 5 bases outside the gene matches. Germline V lookup: CDR1 SGDLS, CDR2 YYNGEE.

J is TRBJ2-2 and V is TRBV4-3; TRBD1 agrees at 7 bases. CDR1 is LGHNA and CDR2 is YSLEER in the germline V gene. J lost 4 bases, V lost 1 base, and 6 bases had no gene match. This CDR3 has 16 amino acids. CDR3 nucleotide sequence: TGCGCCAGCAGCCAAGGACAGGGTTCGGTCACCGGGGAGCTGTTTTTT. Translated, it gives CASSQGQGSVTGELFF.

This chain joins TRBV5-4 and TRBJ2-5; D may be TRBD1 (6 bases). The V end lost 0 bases, the J end lost 4 bases, and 19 bases lay between the germline ends. Germline V gene lookup returns CDR1 SGHNT and CDR2 YYREEE (reference sequence). This CDR3 comprises 17 residues. This CDR3 is CASSLEPVGQGPETQYF. In DNA, the CDR3 is TGTGCCAGCAGCTTGGAGCCTGTTGGGCAGGGGCCAGAGACCCAGTACTTC. Based on the CDR3 plus reference TRBV5-4 and TRBJ2-5, the full variable domain is ETGVTQSPTHLIKTRGQQVTLRCSSQSGHNTVSWYQQALGQGPQFIFQYYREEENGRGNFPPRFSGLQFPNYSSELNVNALELDDSALYLCASSLEPVGQGPETQYFGPGTRLLVL.

The genes are TRBV6-5 and TRBJ1-4, with 7 positions matching TRBD1. The CDR3 is 15 amino acids. With 8 bases clipped from V and 5 bases from J, the junction kept 11 bases outside the gene matches. Germline V CDR1 and CDR2: MNHEY, SVGAGI. The CDR3: CASCSSTGLNEKLFF. For the CDR3, the DNA is TGTGCCAGCTGCTCATCGACAGGGTTAAATGAAAAACTGTTTTTT.

This clone was observed a single time. V usage is TRBV2 and J usage is TRBJ1-2; the D gene is possibly TRBD1 (5 bases). The V end lost 1 base, the J end lost 3 bases, and 12 bases lay between the germline ends. Germline V gene data show CDR1 as SNHLY and CDR2 as FYNNEI. This CDR3 contains 15 residues. The CDR3 coding sequence is TGTGCCAGCAGTGAAGAGCGGGGACGGTACTATGGCTACACCTTC. Translating it yields CASSEERGRYYGYTF.

This clone was found a few times. The chain links TRBV19 to TRBJ2-2; no definite D call. Germline V CDR1 and CDR2: LNHDA, SQIVND (reference sequence). The CDR3 consists of 14 residues. V was cut by 5 bases and J by 4 bases, with 11 bases left in between. The CDR3 spells CASSSRKFTGELFF. The CDR3 DNA is TGTGCCAGTAGTTCACGAAAGTTCACCGGGGAGCTGTTTTTT.

J is TRBJ2-7 and V is TRBV21-1. TRBV21-1 corresponds to a pseudogene. The CDR3 has 14 residues. CDR3 sequence (DNA): TGTGCCAGCAGCCCTATGACCATAACCTACGAGCAGTACGTC. It is translated as CASSPMTITYEQYV.

The CDR3 loop is CASSLDPGRISGNTIYF. DNA of the CDR3: TGTGCCAGCAGCTTAGATCCAGGGAGGATCTCTGGAAACACCATATATTTT. V gene TRBV11-2 combines with J gene TRBJ1-3; D possibly corresponds to TRBD1 (5 bases). The CDR3 has 17 amino acids. Trimming stripped 0 bases from V and 0 bases from J, with 12 bases between. From germline, CDR1 is SGHAT and CDR2 FQNNGV.

The rearrangement joins TRBV15 to TRBJ1-2; TRBD1 matches at 12 bases. Trimming at V came to 2 bases and at J to 4 bases, leaving 8 bases not matched to a gene. CDR1 is LNHNV, CDR2 YYDKDF, per germline (reference sequence). This CDR3 is 17 amino acids long. For the CDR3, the DNA is TGTGCCACCAGCAGATTGGGACAGGGGGCGATAGGCTATGGCTACACCTTC. Protein: CATSRLGQGAIGYGYTF. The full variable domain, in which reference TRBV15 and TRBJ1-2 provide the parts outside the CDR3, is DAMVIQNPRYQVTQFGKPVTLSCSQTLNHNVMYWYQQKSSQAPKLLFHYYDKDFNNEADTPDNFQSRRPNTSFCFLDIRSPGLGDTAMYLCATSRLGQGAIGYGYTFGSGTRLTVV.

The chain carries TRBV10-2 and TRBJ2-3; D uncertain. Trimming cost V 6 bases and J 2 bases, with 6 bases left between them. The CDR3 is made up of 12 amino acids. The germline V gene has CDR1 WSHSY and CDR2 SAAADI. In DNA, the CDR3 is TGCGCCAGCAGCCTAACCACAGATACGCAGTATTTT. This codes for CASSLTTDTQYF.

The chain joins TRBV18 to TRBJ2-1; D might be TRBD1 (5 bases). Trimming cost V 1 base and J 9 bases, with 22 bases left between them. The CDR3 runs 17 residues. The germline V gene encodes CDR1 KGHSH and CDR2 LQKENI. DNA for the CDR3: TGTGCCAGCTCACCACACGCAGTATCCGGGTTAGGGGCTGAGCAGTTCTTC. Its translation is CASSPHAVSGLGAEQFF.

This chain uses TRBV18 with TRBJ1-3; tentatively, D is TRBD1 (5 bases). The CDR3 runs 15 residues. V lost 5 bases and J 0 bases, leaving 11 bases between the germline ends. Germline V gives CDR1 KGHSH, CDR2 LQKENI. The chain's CDR3 is CASSATADSGNTIYF. The DNA for the CDR3 is TGTGCCAGCTCAGCGACAGCTGACTCTGGAAACACCATATATTTT. Full variable domain (outside the CDR3, taken from reference TRBV18 and TRBJ1-3): NAGVMQNPRHLVRRRGQEARLRCSPMKGHSHVYWYRQLPEEGLKFMVYLQKENIIDESGMPKERFSAEFPKEGPSILRIQQVVRGDSAAYFCASSATADSGNTIYFGEGSWLTVV.

This clone was observed a handful of times. J is TRBJ1-1 and V is TRBV24-1, with D maybe TRBD1 (6 bases). CDR1 and CDR2 (germline): KGHDR, SFDVKD. Trimming stripped 0 bases from V and 12 bases from J, with 16 bases between. The length of the CDR3 is 14 residues. The CDR3, as DNA: TGTGCCACCAGTGATTTGGGAACACTGGGGGCGACTTTCTTT. The encoded protein is CATSDLGTLGATFF.

This chain uses TRBV11-2 with TRBJ2-5; D call uncertain. CDR3 size: 12 residues. CDR1 and CDR2 (germline): SGHAT, FQNNGV. Trimming took off 3 bases at V and 5 bases at J, with 7 bases between the two ends. The CDR3 region has the DNA TGTGCCAGCAGCTTGATTTTCGAGACCCAGTACTTC. This translates into CASSLIFETQYF.

This chain uses TRBV6-5 with TRBJ1-1, with a tentative D call TRBD1 (5 bases). Germline CDR1 is MNHEY and CDR2 is SVGAGI. V was clipped by 6 bases and J by 4 bases, with 18 bases between them. The CDR3 sequence is 15 residues long. Here the CDR3 reads CASSPGPTTSTEAFF. For the CDR3, the DNA is TGTGCCAGCAGCCCGGGACCAACTACTAGCACTGAAGCTTTCTTT.

The gene calls are TRBV7-2 and TRBJ1-1; D is possibly TRBD1 (5 bases). Trimming took 4 bases from V and 0 from J, leaving 6 bases between them. The CDR3 totals 13 residues. Looked up from germline, CDR1 is SGHTA and CDR2 is FQGNSA. For the CDR3, the DNA is TGTGCCAGCAGCTGGGGCATGAACACTGAAGCTTTCTTT. Translation: CASSWGMNTEAFF.